The present entry profiles one T cell receptor (beta chain) with its context. The antigen remains undetermined. The sample comes from a study of beta chain features in type 1 diabetes. Study details: There was similarity between patients and healthy donors in age, gender and cell yields. Points from the study as a whole: TCRB CDR3s were moderately but significantly shorter in Type 1 diabetes patients in all four CD4+ subsets.

The junction had 6 bases not matched to a gene; V was cut back by 5 bases and J by 0 bases. The germline V gene encodes CDR1 KGHSH and CDR2 LQKENI. The CDR3 has 16 residues. Expressed TCRB transcripts were sequenced, since all the RNA that had been isolated was reverse transcribed. This table comes from immunoSEQ multiplex PCR, and its TCRdb copy is limited to in-frame clones, with some not included. The table lists over 600,000 clones, roughly 12% of them singletons. The sequence was collected from a man younger than 45 with type 1 diabetes. Sequenced sample: naive CD4+ T cells from blood. This sequence joins TRBV18 and TRBJ1-5; TRBD1 agrees at 8 bases. CDR3 DNA: TGTGCCAGCTCATCAGGACAGGGTGGTAGCAATCAGCCCCAGCATTTT. Its translation: CASSSGQGGSNQPQHF.